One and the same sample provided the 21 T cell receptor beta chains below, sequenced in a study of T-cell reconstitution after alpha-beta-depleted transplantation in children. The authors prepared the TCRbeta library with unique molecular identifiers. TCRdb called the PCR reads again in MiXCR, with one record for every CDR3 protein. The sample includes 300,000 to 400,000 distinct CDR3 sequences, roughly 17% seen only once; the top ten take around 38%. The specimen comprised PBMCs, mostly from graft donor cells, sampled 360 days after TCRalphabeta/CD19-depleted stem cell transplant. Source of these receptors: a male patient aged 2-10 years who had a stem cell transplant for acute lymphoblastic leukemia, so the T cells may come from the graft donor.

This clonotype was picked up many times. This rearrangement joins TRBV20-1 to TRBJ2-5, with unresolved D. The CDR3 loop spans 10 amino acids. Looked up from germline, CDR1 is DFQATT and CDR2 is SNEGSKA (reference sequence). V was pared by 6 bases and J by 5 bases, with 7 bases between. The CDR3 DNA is TGCAGTGCAGCCGAGGAGACCCAGTACTTC. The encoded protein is CSAAEETQYF.

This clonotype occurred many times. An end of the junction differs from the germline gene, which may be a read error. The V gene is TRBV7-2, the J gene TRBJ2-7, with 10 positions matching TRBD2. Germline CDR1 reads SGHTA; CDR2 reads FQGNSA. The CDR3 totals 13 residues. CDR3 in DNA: TGTGCCAGCAGCTGGACTAGCGGTTACTCCTCGATCTTC. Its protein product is CASSWTSGYSSIF.

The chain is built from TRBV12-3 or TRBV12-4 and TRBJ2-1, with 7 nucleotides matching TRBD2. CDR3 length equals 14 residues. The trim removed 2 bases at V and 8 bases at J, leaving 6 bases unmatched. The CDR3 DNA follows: TGTGCCAGCAGTTTAATTAGCGCGGGGGATGAGCAGTTCTTC. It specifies CASSLISAGDEQFF.

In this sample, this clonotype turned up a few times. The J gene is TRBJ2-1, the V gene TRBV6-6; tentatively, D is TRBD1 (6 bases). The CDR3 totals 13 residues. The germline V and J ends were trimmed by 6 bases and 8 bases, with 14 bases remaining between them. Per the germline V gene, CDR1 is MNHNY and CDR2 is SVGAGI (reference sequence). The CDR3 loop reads CASRRTGSDEQFF. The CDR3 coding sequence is TGTGCCAGCAGGAGAACAGGGAGCGATGAGCAGTTCTTC.

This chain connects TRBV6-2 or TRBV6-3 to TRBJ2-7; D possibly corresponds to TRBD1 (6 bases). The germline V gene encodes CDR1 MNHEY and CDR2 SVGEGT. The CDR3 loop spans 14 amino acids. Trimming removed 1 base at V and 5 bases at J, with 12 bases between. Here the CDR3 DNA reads TGTGCCAGCAGTTACTGGGGAACAGGGAACGAGCAGTACTTC. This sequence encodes CASSYWGTGNEQYF.

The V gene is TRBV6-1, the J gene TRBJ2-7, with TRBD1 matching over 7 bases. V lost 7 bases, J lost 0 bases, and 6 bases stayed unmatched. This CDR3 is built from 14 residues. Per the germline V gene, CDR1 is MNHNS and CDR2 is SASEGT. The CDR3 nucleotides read TGTGCCAGCATGGGGACAGAGATCTCCTACGAGCAGTACTTC. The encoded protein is CASMGTEISYEQYF.

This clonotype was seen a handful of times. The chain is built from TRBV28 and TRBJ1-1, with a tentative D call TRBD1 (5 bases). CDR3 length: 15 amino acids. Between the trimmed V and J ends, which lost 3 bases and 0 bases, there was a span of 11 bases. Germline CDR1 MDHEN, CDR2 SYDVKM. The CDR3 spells CASSFGGLMNTEAFF. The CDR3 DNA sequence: TGTGCCAGCAGTTTCGGGGGATTGATGAACACTGAAGCTTTCTTT. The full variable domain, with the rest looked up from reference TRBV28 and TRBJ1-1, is DVKVTQSSRYLVKRTGEKVFLECVQDMDHENMFWYRQDPGLGLRLIYFSYDVKMKEKGDIPEGYSVSREKKERFSLILESASTNQTSMYLCASSFGGLMNTEAFFGQGTRLTVV.

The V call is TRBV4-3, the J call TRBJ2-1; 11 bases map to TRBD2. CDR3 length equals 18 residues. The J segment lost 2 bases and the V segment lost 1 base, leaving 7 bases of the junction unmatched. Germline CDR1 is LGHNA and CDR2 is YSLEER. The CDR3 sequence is CASSQVQLAGVPYNEQFF. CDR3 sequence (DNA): TGCGCCAGCAGCCAAGTGCAACTAGCGGGAGTTCCCTACAATGAGCAGTTCTTC.

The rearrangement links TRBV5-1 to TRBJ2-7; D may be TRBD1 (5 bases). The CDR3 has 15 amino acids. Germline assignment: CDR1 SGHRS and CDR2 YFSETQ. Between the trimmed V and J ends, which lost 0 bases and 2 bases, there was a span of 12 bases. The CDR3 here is CASSLEGRAAYEQYF. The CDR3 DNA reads TGCGCCAGCAGCTTGGAGGGCAGGGCAGCCTACGAGCAGTACTTC.

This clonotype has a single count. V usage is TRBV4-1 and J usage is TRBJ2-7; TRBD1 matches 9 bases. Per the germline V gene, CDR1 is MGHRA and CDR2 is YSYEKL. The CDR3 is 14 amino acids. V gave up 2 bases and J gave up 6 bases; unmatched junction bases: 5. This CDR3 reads CASSQPGQGSEQYF. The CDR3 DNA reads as TGCGCCAGCAGCCAACCGGGACAGGGAAGCGAGCAGTACTTC.

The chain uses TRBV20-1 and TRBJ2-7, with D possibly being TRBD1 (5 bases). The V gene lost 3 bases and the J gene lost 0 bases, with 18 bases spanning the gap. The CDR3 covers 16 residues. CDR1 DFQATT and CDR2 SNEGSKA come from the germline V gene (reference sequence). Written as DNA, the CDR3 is TGCAGTGCTAGTTTTCGTGGGGCTACCACCTCCTACGAGCAGTACTTC. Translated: CSASFRGATTSYEQYF.

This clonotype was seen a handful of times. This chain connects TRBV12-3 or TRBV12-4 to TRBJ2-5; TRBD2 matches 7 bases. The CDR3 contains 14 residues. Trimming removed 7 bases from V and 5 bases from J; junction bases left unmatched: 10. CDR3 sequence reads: CASNPGGSWETQYF. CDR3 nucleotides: TGTGCCAGCAATCCGGGGGGATCCTGGGAGACCCAGTACTTC.

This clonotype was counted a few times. The CDR3 reads CASSLWLWLAGPSGANVLTF. The DNA of the CDR3 is TGTGCCAGCAGCTTATGGTTGTGGCTTGCGGGACCGTCGGGGGCCAACGTCCTGACTTTC. V usage is TRBV13 and J usage is TRBJ2-6; D might be TRBD2 (6 bases). The ends were cut back, 2 bases at V and 4 bases at J, with 24 bases in the middle. Germline-derived CDR1 and CDR2 are PRHDT and FYEKMQ (reference sequence). CDR3 length equals 20 residues.

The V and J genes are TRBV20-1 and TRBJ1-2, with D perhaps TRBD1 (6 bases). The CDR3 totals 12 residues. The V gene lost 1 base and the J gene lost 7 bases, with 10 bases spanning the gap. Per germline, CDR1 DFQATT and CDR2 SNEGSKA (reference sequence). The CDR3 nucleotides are TGCAGTGCTAGAGGAAGGGGGGTTGGCTACACCTTC. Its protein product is CSARGRGVGYTF.

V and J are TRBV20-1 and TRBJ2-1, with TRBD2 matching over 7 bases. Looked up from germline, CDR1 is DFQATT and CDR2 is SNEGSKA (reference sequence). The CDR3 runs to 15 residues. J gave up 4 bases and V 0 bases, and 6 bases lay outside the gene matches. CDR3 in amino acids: CSAREGGRGYNEQFF. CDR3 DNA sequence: TGCAGTGCTAGAGAGGGCGGGAGAGGTTACAATGAGCAGTTCTTC.

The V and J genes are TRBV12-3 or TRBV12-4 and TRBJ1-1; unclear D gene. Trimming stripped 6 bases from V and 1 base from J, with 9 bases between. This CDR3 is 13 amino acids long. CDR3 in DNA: TGTGCCAGCAGGCCCGAAACGAACACTGAAGCTTTCTTT. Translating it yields CASRPETNTEAFF.

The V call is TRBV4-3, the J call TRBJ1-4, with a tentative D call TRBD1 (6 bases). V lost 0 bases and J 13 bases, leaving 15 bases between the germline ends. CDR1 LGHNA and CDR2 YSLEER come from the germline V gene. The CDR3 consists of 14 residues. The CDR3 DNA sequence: TGCGCCAGCAGCCAAGATACAGGGACGGGCGGACTGTTTTTT. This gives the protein CASSQDTGTGGLFF.

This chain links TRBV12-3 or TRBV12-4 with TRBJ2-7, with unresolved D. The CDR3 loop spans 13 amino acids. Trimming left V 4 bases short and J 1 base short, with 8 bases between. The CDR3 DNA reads TGTGCCAGCAGTTCGGATAATTCCTACGAGCAGTACTTC. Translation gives CASSSDNSYEQYF.

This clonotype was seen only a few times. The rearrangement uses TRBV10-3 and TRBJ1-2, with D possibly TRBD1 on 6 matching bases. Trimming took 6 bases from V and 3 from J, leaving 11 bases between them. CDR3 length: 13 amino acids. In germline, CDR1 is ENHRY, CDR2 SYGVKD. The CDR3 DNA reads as TGTGCCATCAGCCAGGACAGTGACTATGGCTACACCTTC. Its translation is CAISQDSDYGYTF.

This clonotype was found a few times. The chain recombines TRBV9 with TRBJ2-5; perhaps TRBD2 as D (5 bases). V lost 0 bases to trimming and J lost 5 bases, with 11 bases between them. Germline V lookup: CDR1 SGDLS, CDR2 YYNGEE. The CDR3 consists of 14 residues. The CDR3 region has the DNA TGTGCCAGCAGCGTAGATGGAGGACGGGAGACCCAGTACTTC. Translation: CASSVDGGRETQYF.

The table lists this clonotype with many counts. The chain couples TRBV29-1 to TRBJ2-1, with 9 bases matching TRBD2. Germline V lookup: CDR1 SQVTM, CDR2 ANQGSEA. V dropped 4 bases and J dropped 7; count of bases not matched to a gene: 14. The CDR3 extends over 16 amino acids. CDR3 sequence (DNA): TGCAGCGTTGTCATATTAGAGCGGGAGGAGGGAAATGAGCAGTTCTTC. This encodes CSVVILEREEGNEQFF.